A selection of T cell receptor beta chains follows, all from one sample in a study of T cell responses to AZD1222 COVID-19 vaccine. Profiled with immunoSEQ multiplex PCR; TCRdb holds only in-frame clones, not every one. Of 130,000 to 150,000 clones listed, roughly 89% are singletons. The specimen was peripheral blood, collected on day 0 of AZD1222 vaccination. These TCRs come from an adult in good health. Each CDR3 is given with its conserved first and last residue. Each record gives: clone size, D gene, V gene, J gene, CDR3 DNA, CDR3 protein. D genes are given only for firm matches. Clone size is shown for a subset of rows, as once, few, many or a class of expanded clone.

clone_size: once; d_call: .; v_call: TRBV9; j_call: TRBJ2-7; cdr3_nt: TGTGCCAGCAGTTTGGGGGCTGCTGACGAGCAGTACTTC; cdr3_aa: CASSLGAADEQYF
clone_size: .; d_call: .; v_call: TRBV2; j_call: TRBJ1-4; cdr3_nt: TGTGCCAGCAGTGAAGGGGTGGCAGGGAATGAAAAACTGTTTTTT; cdr3_aa: CASSEGVAGNEKLFF
clone_size: .; d_call: .; v_call: TRBV3-1/TRBV3-2; j_call: TRBJ2-1; cdr3_nt: TGTGCCAGCAGCCAAGACCCTCAGTCCTACAATGAGCAGTTCTTC; cdr3_aa: CASSQDPQSYNEQFF
clone_size: .; d_call: TRBD1; v_call: TRBV24-1; j_call: TRBJ1-2; cdr3_nt: TGTGCCACCAGTGATTCTCAGGACAGGGCCTATGGCTACACCTTC; cdr3_aa: CATSDSQDRAYGYTF
clone_size: .; d_call: .; v_call: TRBV7-6; j_call: TRBJ1-4; cdr3_nt: TGTGCCAGCAGCTTAGATACTTACTCAAATGAAAAACTGTTTTTT; cdr3_aa: CASSLDTYSNEKLFF
clone_size: .; d_call: TRBD1; v_call: TRBV4-1; j_call: TRBJ2-5; cdr3_nt: TGCGCCAGCAGCCCCGAGGGACAGCCCCGTGAACCCCAGTACTTC; cdr3_aa: CASSPEGQPREPQYF
clone_size: .; d_call: .; v_call: TRBV6-5; j_call: TRBJ2-1; cdr3_nt: TGTGCCAGCAGTTACTCAATGCGGTCGGGAACAAATGAGCAGTTCTTC; cdr3_aa: CASSYSMRSGTNEQFF
clone_size: .; d_call: TRBD1; v_call: TRBV7-8; j_call: TRBJ1-6; cdr3_nt: TGTGCCAGCAGCGCCCGACAGGGTTCCTCACCCCTCCACTTT; cdr3_aa: CASSARQGSSPLHF
clone_size: .; d_call: .; v_call: TRBV29-1; j_call: TRBJ2-1; cdr3_nt: TGCAGCGTTGATCCTTCCTACAATGAGCAGTTCTTC; cdr3_aa: CSVDPSYNEQFF
clone_size: .; d_call: TRBD1; v_call: TRBV6-2/TRBV6-3; j_call: TRBJ1-5; cdr3_nt: TGTGCCAGCAGTTACCCCGGGACAGGGGTCAATCAGCCCCAGCATTTT; cdr3_aa: CASSYPGTGVNQPQHF